These 9 T cell receptor beta chains came from one sample sequenced in a study of long-term antiretroviral therapy in people with HIV. They ran version v3.0 of the immunoSEQ assay at survey level. Sequenced by immunoSEQ multiplex PCR; TCRdb stores in-frame clones only, minus some. This sample carries under 30,000 clones, 85% to 95% of them seen once, and the ten largest clones take 2.2%. The sequenced sample was unsorted PBMCs, obtained about 4.7 years after starting antiretroviral therapy. These receptors were taken from a woman in her forties or fifties with HIV.

This clone was seen only a few times. The CDR3 region is CASSRDRGETQYF. The CDR3 region has the DNA TGTGCCAGCAGCCGGGACAGGGGAGAGACCCAGTACTTC. V usage is TRBV7-8 and J usage is TRBJ2-5; 10 bases map to TRBD1. Germline V lookup: CDR1 SGHVS, CDR2 FQNEAQ. CDR3 size: 13 residues. After removal of 5 bases from V and 4 bases from J, the junction contained 1 base not matched to a gene.

This chain joins TRBV4-1 and TRBJ2-2; no firm D call. Germline assignment: CDR1 MGHRA and CDR2 YSYEKL. The V and J ends lost 6 bases and 5 bases respectively, with 4 bases between them. The CDR3 covers 11 residues. The CDR3 DNA reads as TGCGCCAGCAGAGGGACCGGGGAGCTGTTTTTT. It translates to CASRGTGELFF.

This clone was seen a handful of times. V usage is TRBV5-1 and J usage is TRBJ2-1; 11 positions match TRBD2. The CDR3 has 16 amino acids. Germline trimming cut 4 bases from V and 4 bases from J; bases unmatched to any gene: 7. Germline V gene sequence: CDR1 SGHRS, CDR2 YFSETQ. CDR3 sequence (DNA): TGCGCCAGCAGCGCCCCCCTAGCGGGAGGTTACAATGAGCAGTTCTTC. This codes for CASSAPLAGGYNEQFF.

This chain connects TRBV21-1 to TRBJ2-7; TRBD2, the table's D call, lacks a check against the DNA. TRBV21-1 is recorded as a pseudogene. The CDR3 spans 15 residues. The CDR3 sequence: CASSKIGDSSGEQYF. CDR3 coding DNA: TGTGCCAGCAGCAAAATAGGGGACTCCTCGGGCGAGCAGTACTTC.

The gene calls are TRBV6-6 and TRBJ2-1; D may match TRBD1 or TRBD2 (5 bases each). Germline V CDR1 and CDR2: MNHNY, SVGAGI (reference sequence). There are 14 residues in the CDR3. Trimming cost V 7 bases and J 6 bases, with 16 bases left between them. The CDR3 loop reads CASIRDGSLNEQFF. The CDR3, as DNA: TGTGCCAGCATACGGGACGGCTCCCTCAATGAGCAGTTCTTC.

The J gene is TRBJ2-1, the V gene TRBV9; 13 bases match TRBD2. The V gene end was trimmed by 6 bases and the J gene end by 0 bases; junction bases not matched to a gene: 18. Germline assignment: CDR1 SGDLS and CDR2 YYNGEE. The CDR3 is 21 amino acids. CDR3 sequence: CASTLAPGTSGIQSSYNEQFF. The CDR3 nucleotides read TGTGCCAGCACCCTCGCCCCCGGGACTAGCGGGATACAGAGCTCCTACAATGAGCAGTTCTTC.

The V and J genes are TRBV6-1 and TRBJ1-4, with D unresolved. Trimming removed 0 bases at V and 5 bases at J, with 7 bases between. The CDR3 is 14 residues long. Looked up from germline, CDR1 is MNHNS and CDR2 is SASEGT. CDR3 region: CASSEAGRNEKLFF. CDR3 nucleotide sequence: TGTGCCAGCAGTGAAGCGGGGAGAAATGAAAAACTGTTTTTT.

The chain links TRBV9 to TRBJ1-5; D uncertain. V dropped 3 bases and J dropped 2 bases, with 12 bases sitting between them. The CDR3 contains 15 residues. Per germline, CDR1 SGDLS and CDR2 YYNGEE. The CDR3 region is CASSAKGLGNQPQHF. The CDR3 region has the DNA TGTGCCAGCAGCGCAAAAGGGTTGGGCAATCAGCCCCAGCATTTT.

This sequence joins TRBV12-5 and TRBJ2-3; maybe TRBD2 (6 bases). Per germline, CDR1 LGHNT and CDR2 FRNRAP. The CDR3 extends over 18 amino acids. Trimming cost V 6 bases and J 2 bases, with 24 bases left between them. CDR3 in DNA: TGTGCTAGTGGCCTGGGGTTTAGCGGTAAGGCGCCCACAGATACGCAGTATTTT. As protein: CASGLGFSGKAPTDTQYF. The entire variable domain, with the rest obtained from reference TRBV12-5 and TRBJ2-3, is as follows: DARVTQTPRHKVTEMGQEVTMRCQPILGHNTVFWYRQTMMQGLELLAYFRNRAPLDDSGMPKDRFSAEMPDATLATLKIQPSEPRDSAVYFCASGLGFSGKAPTDTQYFGPGTRLTVL.